This TCR beta chain was profiled in a study of vaccination effects on CD4 cells after COVID-19. The CDR3 runs 15 residues. The germline V gene encodes CDR1 SGHRS and CDR2 YFSETQ. Trimming removed 6 bases at V and 1 base at J, with 16 bases between. Regarding this clone: Its specificity is unknown.

TCRdb keeps only in-frame clones here, not all; method: immunoSEQ multiplex PCR. Here the sample spans 55,000 to 65,000 clones, roughly 76% being singletons. Antigen-specific CD4+ T cells were expanded with viral peptide pools in the ViraFEST assay before sequencing. Subsequent to roughly 10 days of culture, CD4+ T cells were isolated. In the vaccine recipients, nucleocapsid antibodies were negative and there was no prior SARS-CoV-2 infection. Researchers swapped half the medium for IL-2 medium on both days 3 and 7. This TCR came from a human donor who received a COVID-19 vaccine. The starting material was CD4+ T cells from PBMCs cultured with HCoV-229E spike peptides, obtained before COVID-19 vaccination. The rearrangement joins TRBV5-1 to TRBJ1-1; D is unresolved. This CDR3 reads CASMSLTVGNTEAFF. CDR3 nucleotide sequence: TGCGCCAGCATGTCCCTAACGGTGGGGAACACTGAAGCTTTCTTT.